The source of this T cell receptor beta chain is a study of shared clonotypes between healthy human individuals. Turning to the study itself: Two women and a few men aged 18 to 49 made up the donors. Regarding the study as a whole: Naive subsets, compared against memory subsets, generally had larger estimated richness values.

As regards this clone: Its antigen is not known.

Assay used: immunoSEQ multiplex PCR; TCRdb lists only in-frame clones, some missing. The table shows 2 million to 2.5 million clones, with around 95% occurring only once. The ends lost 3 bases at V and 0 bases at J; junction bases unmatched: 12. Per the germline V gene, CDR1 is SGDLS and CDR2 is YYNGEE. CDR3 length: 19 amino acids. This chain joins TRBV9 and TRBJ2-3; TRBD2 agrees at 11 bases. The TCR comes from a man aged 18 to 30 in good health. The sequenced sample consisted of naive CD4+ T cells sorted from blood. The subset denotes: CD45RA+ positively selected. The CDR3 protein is CASSASGGTSGRSTDTQYF. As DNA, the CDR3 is TGTGCCAGCAGCGCCTCTGGGGGAACTAGCGGGAGAAGCACAGATACGCAGTATTTT.